The sequence of this TCR beta chain was determined in a study of post-analysis software for immune sequencing data. Study outcomes and limitations: The study found TRBV5-6, TRBV5-1 and TRBV20-1 among about five TRBV segments more frequent in patients than controls.

Presence of unique molecular identifiers characterized the TCR beta cDNA libraries. Each CDR3 protein gets one entry after TCRdb re-called the PCR reads with MiXCR. In the table there are about 180,000 distinct CDR3 sequences, over 25% of which are singletons. Deletions cut 4 bases from V and 5 bases from J, with 12 bases between. The CDR3 totals 14 residues. Germline loops: CDR1 KGHSH, CDR2 LQKENI. A word on this clonotype: The antigen is unknown.

The TCR sequence derives from a girl under 18 with multiple sclerosis. The J gene is TRBJ2-1, the V gene TRBV18, with D perhaps assigned TRBD1 or TRBD2 (5 bases each). The sequenced material came from blood. This CDR3 is CASSLRRGDNEQFF. CDR3 sequence (DNA): TGTGCCAGCTCACTCAGAAGGGGAGACAATGAGCAGTTCTTC. Based on the CDR3 plus reference TRBV18 and TRBJ2-1, the full variable domain is NAGVMQNPRHLVRRRGQEARLRCSPMKGHSHVYWYRQLPEEGLKFMVYLQKENIIDESGMPKERFSAEFPKEGPSILRIQQVVRGDSAAYFCASSLRRGDNEQFFGPGTRLTVL.